This T cell receptor beta chain was sequenced during a study of T cells in Graves' hyperthyroidism and ophthalmopathy. V gave up 6 bases and J gave up 1 base, with 16 bases separating them. Germline CDR1 MNHNS, CDR2 SASEGT. This CDR3 spans 15 amino acids. Template material for amplifying TCR beta CDR3 regions consisted of RNA transcripts. The HTBI primer set drove a first-round RT-PCR of the TCR CDR3. TCRdb reprocessed the multiplex PCR reads with MiXCR, giving one entry per CDR3 protein. The sample has about 380,000 distinct CDR3 sequences; 13% to 15% are singletons. Ten or more counts support this clonotype.

The clonotype was recovered from a woman under 40 with Graves' ophthalmopathy. This chain uses TRBV6-1 with TRBJ2-7; D possibly corresponds to TRBD2 (7 bases). What was sequenced was blood. The CDR3 bases are TGTGCCAGCAGCGAGGGGGGGATTAATTCCTACGAGCAGTACTTC. This codes for CASSEGGINSYEQYF.